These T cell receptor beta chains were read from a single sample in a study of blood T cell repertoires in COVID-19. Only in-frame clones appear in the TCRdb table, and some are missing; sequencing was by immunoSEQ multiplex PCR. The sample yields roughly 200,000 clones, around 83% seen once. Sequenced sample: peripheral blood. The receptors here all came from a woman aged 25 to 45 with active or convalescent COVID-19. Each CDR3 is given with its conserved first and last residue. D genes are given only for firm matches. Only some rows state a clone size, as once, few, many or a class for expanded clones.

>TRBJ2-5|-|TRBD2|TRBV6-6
TGTGCCAGCAGTTCGACTAGCGCCACCAAAGAGACCCAGTACTTC
CASSSTSATKETQYF
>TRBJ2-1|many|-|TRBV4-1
TGCGCCAGCAGCCAGGAACTCGGGGAGCAGTTCTTC
CASSQELGEQFF
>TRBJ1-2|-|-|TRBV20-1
TGCAGTGCTACAGGGGAAGATGGCTACACCTTC
CSATGEDGYTF
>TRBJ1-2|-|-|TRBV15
TGTGCCACCAGCAGAATCCGGCAGGGAAGAAGCGGCTACACCTTC
CATSRIRQGRSGYTF
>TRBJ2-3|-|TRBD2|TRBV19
TGTGCCAGTAGTGTAGTTGTAGCGGGAGGCGCAGATACGCAGTATTTT
CASSVVVAGGADTQYF
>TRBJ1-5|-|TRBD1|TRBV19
TGTGCCAGTAGTATAGATGGGACAGGCAGTAGGCCCCAGCATTTT
CASSIDGTGSRPQHF
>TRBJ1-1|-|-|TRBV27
TGTGCCAGCAGTTTCGCGGGTTACACTGAAGCTTTCTTT
CASSFAGYTEAFF
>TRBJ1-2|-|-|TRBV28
TGTGCCAGCAGCTCCCCTATCACTCCTAACTATGGCTACACCTTC
CASSSPITPNYGYTF
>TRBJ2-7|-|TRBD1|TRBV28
TGTGCCAGCAGACAGGGGATAAGGGACTACGAGCAGTACTTC
CASRQGIRDYEQYF
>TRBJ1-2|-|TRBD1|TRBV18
TGTGCCAGCTCACCGGGGACAGTATGGGACTATGGCTACACCTTC
CASSPGTVWDYGYTF
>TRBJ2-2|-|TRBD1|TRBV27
TGTGCCAGCAGTTTGTTGGCACAGGGGTACACCGGGGAGCTGTTTTTT
CASSLLAQGYTGELFF
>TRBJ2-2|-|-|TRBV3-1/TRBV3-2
TGTGCCAGCAGCTTTGGCCCAGTGAACACCGGGGAGCTGTTTTTT
CASSFGPVNTGELFF
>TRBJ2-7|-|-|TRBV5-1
TGCGCCAGCAGCGACACCTACGAGCAGTACTTC
CASSDTYEQYF
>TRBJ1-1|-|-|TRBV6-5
TGTGCCAGCAATAGGGGGAACACTGAAGCTTTCTTT
CASNRGNTEAFF
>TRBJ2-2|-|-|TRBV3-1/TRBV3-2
TGTGCCAGCAGCCAAGGAGGCCTAGCCGGGGAGCTGTTTTTT
CASSQGGLAGELFF
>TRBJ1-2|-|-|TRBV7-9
TGTGCCAGCAGCCTATCAGGGTACGGCTATGGCTACACCTTC
CASSLSGYGYGYTF
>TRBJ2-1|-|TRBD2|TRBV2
TGTGCCAGCAACGGACTAGCGGGAGGTAATGAGCAGTTCTTC
CASNGLAGGNEQFF
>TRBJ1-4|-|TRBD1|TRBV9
TGTGCCAGCAGCGTAAGGACAGGGGCAACTAATGAAAAACTGTTTTTT
CASSVRTGATNEKLFF
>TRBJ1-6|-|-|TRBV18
TGTGCCAGCTCAGAGGACAGAAAAAATTCACCCCTCCACTTT
CASSEDRKNSPLHF
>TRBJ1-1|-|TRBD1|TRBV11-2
TGTGCCAGCAACTTTCCCGGGACAGGGAACACTGAAGCTTTCTTT
CASNFPGTGNTEAFF
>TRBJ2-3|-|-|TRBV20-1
TGCAGTGCTAGTGGAGAAGGGGCAGATACGCAGTATTTT
CSASGEGADTQYF
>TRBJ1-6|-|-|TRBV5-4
TGTGCCAGCAGCTTGGGGGGAGTCAAGTCACCCCTCCACTTT
CASSLGGVKSPLHF
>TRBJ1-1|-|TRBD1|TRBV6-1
TGTGCCAGCAGTGAAAGGACAGGGGTCACTGAAGCTTTCTTT
CASSERTGVTEAFF
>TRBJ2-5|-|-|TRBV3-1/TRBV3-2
TGTGCCAGCAGCCAGGGGGCGCGCGAGACCCAGTACTTC
CASSQGARETQYF
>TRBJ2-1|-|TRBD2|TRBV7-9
TGTGCCAGCAGCTTACTATTGGGTAGCGGGGCTTACAATGAGCAGTTCTTC
CASSLLLGSGAYNEQFF
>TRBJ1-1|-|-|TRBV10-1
TGCGCCAGCAGTAGGGAGGGGGGAACTGAAGCTTTCTTT
CASSREGGTEAFF
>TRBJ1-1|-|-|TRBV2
TGTGCCAGCAGTGAATGGGAGACACAGGGACCGAACACTGAAGCTTTCTTT
CASSEWETQGPNTEAFF
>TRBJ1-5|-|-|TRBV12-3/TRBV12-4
TGTGCCAGCAGTTTAACAGTGAATCAGCCCCAGCATTTT
CASSLTVNQPQHF
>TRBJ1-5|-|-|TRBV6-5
TGTGCCAGCACCGCAACGCAGGGGTTGGATCAGCCCCAGCATTTT
CASTATQGLDQPQHF
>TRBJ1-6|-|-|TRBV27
TGTGCCAGCAGACAAAATTCACCCCTCCACTTT
CASRQNSPLHF
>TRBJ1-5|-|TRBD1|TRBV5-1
TGCGCCAGCAGCTTGGGGGACAGCAAGAATCAGCCCCAGCATTTT
CASSLGDSKNQPQHF
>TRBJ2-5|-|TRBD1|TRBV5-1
TGCGCCAGCAGCTATGGAGGACCACCGGGACAGGGGTGGAAAGAGACCCAGTACTTC
CASSYGGPPGQGWKETQYF
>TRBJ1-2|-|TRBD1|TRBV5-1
TGCGCCAGCAGCAGGGGTTATAGAACAGGGGGCGATGGCTACACCTTC
CASSRGYRTGGDGYTF
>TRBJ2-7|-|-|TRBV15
TGTGCCTATCAAGGGGGACGAGCGAACGAGCAGTACTTC
CAYQGGRANEQYF
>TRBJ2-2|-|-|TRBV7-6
TGTGCCAGCAGCCCCCAGACAACGAACACCGGGGAGCTGTTTTTT
CASSPQTTNTGELFF
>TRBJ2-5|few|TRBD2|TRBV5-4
TGTGCCAGCAGCCGTTCTAGCGGGAGGGCAAAAGAGACCCAGTACTTC
CASSRSSGRAKETQYF